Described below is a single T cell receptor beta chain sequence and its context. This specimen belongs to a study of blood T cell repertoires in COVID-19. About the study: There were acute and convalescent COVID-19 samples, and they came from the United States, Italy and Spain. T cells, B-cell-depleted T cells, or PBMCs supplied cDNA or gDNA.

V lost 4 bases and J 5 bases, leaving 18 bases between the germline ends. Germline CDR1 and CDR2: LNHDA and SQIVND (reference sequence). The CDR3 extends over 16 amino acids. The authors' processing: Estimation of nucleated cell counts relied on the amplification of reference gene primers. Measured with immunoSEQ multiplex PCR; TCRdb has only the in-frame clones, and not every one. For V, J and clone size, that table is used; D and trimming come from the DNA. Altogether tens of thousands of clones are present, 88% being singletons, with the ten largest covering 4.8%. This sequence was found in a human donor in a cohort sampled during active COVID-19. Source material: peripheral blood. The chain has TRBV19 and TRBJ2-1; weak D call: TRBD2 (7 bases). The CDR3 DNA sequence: TGTGCCAGTAGTAAGGGGGGGGCATATCGGGACAATGAGCAGTTCTTC. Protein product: CASSKGGAYRDNEQFF.